A single sample gave rise to the 14 T cell receptor beta chains below, sequenced in a study of blood T cell repertoires in COVID-19. Sequenced by immunoSEQ multiplex PCR; TCRdb stores in-frame clones only, minus some. Among hundreds of thousands of clones, around 78% were seen once, and the ten largest hold under 3%. The sample was peripheral blood. These receptors originate from a woman between 65 and 79 years old with active or convalescent COVID-19.

This clone was picked up one time. This sequence joins TRBV5-1 and TRBJ1-1; D might be TRBD1 (6 bases). Trimming removed 2 bases at V and 3 bases at J, with 11 bases between. From germline, CDR1 is SGHRS and CDR2 YFSETQ. The CDR3 consists of 14 residues. The CDR3 here is CASSLQGLDTEAFF. The CDR3 coding sequence is TGCGCCAGCAGCTTACAGGGCTTGGACACTGAAGCTTTCTTT.

J is TRBJ1-2 and V is TRBV6-5; TRBD1 matches at 8 bases. Germline V lookup: CDR1 MNHEY, CDR2 SVGAGI. Trimming took 2 bases from V and 13 from J; bases not matched to a gene: 9. This CDR3 region has 13 residues. The chain's CDR3 is CASSYPGQGRPTF. The DNA for the CDR3 is TGTGCCAGCAGTTACCCCGGACAGGGCAGACCCACCTTC.

The CDR3 DNA reads TGCGCCAGCAGTTCGCAGGGGACAACTGAAGCTTTCTTT. Protein: CASSSQGTTEAFF. The V and J genes are TRBV5-1 and TRBJ1-1; weak D call: TRBD1 (6 bases). Germline loops: CDR1 SGHRS, CDR2 YFSETQ. V was trimmed by 5 bases and J by 5 bases, leaving 13 bases between them. This CDR3 has 13 amino acids.

In its sample, this clone was seen a few times. The chain employs TRBV6-5 and TRBJ2-2; D call uncertain. CDR1 MNHEY and CDR2 SVGAGI come from the germline V gene. Trimming removed 7 bases from V and 5 bases from J, with 5 bases in between. This CDR3 contains 11 residues. The DNA for the CDR3 is TGTGCCAGCACGGGTACCGGGGAGCTGTTTTTT. Its translation is CASTGTGELFF.

The genes are TRBV9 and TRBJ1-4; no firm D call. The CDR3 loop spans 16 amino acids. Germline lookup yields CDR1 SGDLS and CDR2 YYNGEE. Trimming took 0 bases from V and 0 from J, leaving 9 bases between them. The CDR3 coding sequence is TGTGCCAGCAGCGTAGGTGCAGACACAACTAATGAAAAACTGTTTTTT. Amino acid sequence: CASSVGADTTNEKLFF. The whole variable domain, filled in from reference TRBV9 and TRBJ1-4, reads DSGVTQTPKHLITATGQRVTLRCSPRSGDLSVYWYQQSLDQGLQFLIQYYNGEERAKGNILERFSAQQFPDLHSELNLSSLELGDSALYFCASSVGADTTNEKLFFGSGTQLSVL.

V usage is TRBV28 and J usage is TRBJ2-7; possibly TRBD1 for D (6 bases). CDR1 and CDR2 from the germline V gene are MDHEN and SYDVKM. Trimming pared 2 bases from V and 0 bases from J, leaving 8 bases between. The CDR3 loop spans 14 amino acids. The CDR3 sequence is CASSLDRSSYEQYF. The CDR3 coding sequence is TGTGCCAGCAGTTTAGACAGGAGCTCCTACGAGCAGTACTTC.

The rearrangement links TRBV25-1 to TRBJ1-6; 10 positions agree with TRBD1. From germline, CDR1 is MGHDK and CDR2 SYGVNS. The ends lost 1 base at V and 4 bases at J; junction bases unmatched: 4. This CDR3 region has 17 residues. DNA for the CDR3: TGTGCCAGCAGTGAATCGGGACAGGGGCCTTATAATTCACCCCTCCACTTT. It is translated as CASSESGQGPYNSPLHF.

This chain uses TRBV18 with TRBJ1-3; perhaps TRBD1 as D (5 bases). This CDR3 is 18 amino acids long. V was trimmed by 0 bases and J by 0 bases, leaving 15 bases between them. CDR1 and CDR2 (germline): KGHSH, LQKENI. The chain's CDR3 is CASSPPNGGSHSGNTIYF. The CDR3 DNA follows: TGTGCCAGCTCACCACCGAACGGGGGTAGCCACTCTGGAAACACCATATATTTT.

The chain joins TRBV2 to TRBJ1-3; D is unresolved. The CDR3 has 15 amino acids. With 0 bases removed from V and 4 bases from J, the gap between germline ends came to 10 bases. The germline V gene has CDR1 SNHLY and CDR2 FYNNEI. As DNA, the CDR3 is TGTGCCAGCAGTGAAGCCCGCAGTTCCGGAAACACCATATATTTT. The encoded protein is CASSEARSSGNTIYF.

This chain joins TRBV6-1 and TRBJ1-1; TRBD1 might be the D (5 bases). The CDR3 spans 13 residues. V shed 0 bases and J shed 11 bases, with 13 bases lying between them. Germline assignment: CDR1 MNHNS and CDR2 SASEGT. The chain's CDR3 is CASSEAGGAQAFF. The CDR3 nucleotides are TGTGCCAGCAGTGAAGCTGGAGGGGCCCAGGCTTTCTTT.

V and J are TRBV12-5 and TRBJ1-5; D is undetermined. CDR3 length: 18 residues. V shed 6 bases and J shed 2 bases, with 23 bases lying between them. Germline V gene data show CDR1 as LGHNT and CDR2 as FRNRAP. CDR3 residues: CASGVFSDHVGGNQPQHF. The CDR3 region has the DNA TGTGCTAGTGGGGTTTTTTCCGATCACGTTGGAGGCAATCAGCCCCAGCATTTT.

Notes on this clone: The sample carries other DNA sequences with the same CDR3. This chain uses TRBV18 with TRBJ2-1; 7 positions agree with TRBD2. There are 16 residues in the CDR3. Trimming removed 3 bases from V and 0 bases from J; junction bases left unmatched: 5. Germline CDR1 and CDR2: KGHSH and LQKENI. CDR3 sequence (DNA): TGTGCCAGCTCACCCCCTAGCGGAAGCTCCTACAATGAGCAGTTCTTC. Translated: CASSPPSGSSYNEQFF.

The chain links TRBV4-1 to TRBJ2-1; D is possibly TRBD1 (5 bases). V was cut by 5 bases and J by 5 bases, with 16 bases left in between. Germline lookup yields CDR1 MGHRA and CDR2 YSYEKL. The CDR3 sequence is 15 residues long. The CDR3 loop reads CASSVPGVGHNEQFF. The CDR3 DNA is TGCGCCAGCAGCGTACCAGGAGTGGGGCACAATGAGCAGTTCTTC.

The rearrangement uses TRBV10-2 and TRBJ2-7, with D possibly matching TRBD1 (6 bases). The CDR3 has 14 residues. CDR1 WSHSY and CDR2 SAAADI come from the germline V gene. Trimming cost V 3 bases and J 1 base, with 10 bases left between them. CDR3 nucleotides: TGCGCCAGCAGTGACCGGGACACGTCCTACGAGCAGTACTTC. Translation gives CASSDRDTSYEQYF.